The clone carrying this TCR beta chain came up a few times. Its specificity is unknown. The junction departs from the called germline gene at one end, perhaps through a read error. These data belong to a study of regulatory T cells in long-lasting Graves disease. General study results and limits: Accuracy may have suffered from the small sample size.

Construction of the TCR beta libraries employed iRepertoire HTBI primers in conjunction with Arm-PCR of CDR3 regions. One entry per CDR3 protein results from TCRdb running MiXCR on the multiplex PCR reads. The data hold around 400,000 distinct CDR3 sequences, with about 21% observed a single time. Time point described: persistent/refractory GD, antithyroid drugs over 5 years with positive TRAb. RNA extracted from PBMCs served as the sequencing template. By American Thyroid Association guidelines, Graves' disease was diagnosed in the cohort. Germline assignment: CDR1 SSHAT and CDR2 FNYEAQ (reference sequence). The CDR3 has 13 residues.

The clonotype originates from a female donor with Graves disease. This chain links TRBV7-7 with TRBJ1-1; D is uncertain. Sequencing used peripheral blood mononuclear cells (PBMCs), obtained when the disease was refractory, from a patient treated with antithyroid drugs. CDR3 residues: CASSLKIGTEAFF. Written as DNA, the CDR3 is TGTGCTAGCAGCTTAAAGATTGGCACTGAAGCTTTCTTT.